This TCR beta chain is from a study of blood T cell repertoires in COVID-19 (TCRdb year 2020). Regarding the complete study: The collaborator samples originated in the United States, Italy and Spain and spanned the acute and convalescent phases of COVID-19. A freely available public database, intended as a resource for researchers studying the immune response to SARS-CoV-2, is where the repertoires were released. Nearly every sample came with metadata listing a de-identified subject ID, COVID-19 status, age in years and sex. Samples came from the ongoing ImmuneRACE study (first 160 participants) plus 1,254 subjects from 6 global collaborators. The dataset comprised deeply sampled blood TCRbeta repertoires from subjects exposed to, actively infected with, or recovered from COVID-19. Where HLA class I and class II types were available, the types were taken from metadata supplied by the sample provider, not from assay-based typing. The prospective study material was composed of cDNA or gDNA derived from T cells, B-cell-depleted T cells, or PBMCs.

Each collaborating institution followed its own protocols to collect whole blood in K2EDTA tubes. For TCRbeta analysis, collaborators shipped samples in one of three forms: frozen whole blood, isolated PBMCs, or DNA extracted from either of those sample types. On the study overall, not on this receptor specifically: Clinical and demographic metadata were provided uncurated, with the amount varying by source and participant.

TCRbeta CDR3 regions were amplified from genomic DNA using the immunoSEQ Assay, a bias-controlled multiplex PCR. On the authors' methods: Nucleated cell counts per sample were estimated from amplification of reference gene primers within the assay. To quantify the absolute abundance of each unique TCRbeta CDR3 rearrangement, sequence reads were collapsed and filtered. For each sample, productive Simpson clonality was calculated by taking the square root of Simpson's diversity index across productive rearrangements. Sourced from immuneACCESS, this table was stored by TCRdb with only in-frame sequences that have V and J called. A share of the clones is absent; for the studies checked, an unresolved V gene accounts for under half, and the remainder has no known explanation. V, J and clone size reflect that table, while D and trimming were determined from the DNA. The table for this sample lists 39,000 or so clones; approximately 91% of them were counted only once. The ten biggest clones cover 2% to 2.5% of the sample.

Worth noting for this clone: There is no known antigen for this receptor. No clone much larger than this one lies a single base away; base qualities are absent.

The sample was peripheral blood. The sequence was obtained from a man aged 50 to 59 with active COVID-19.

At the DNA level, the sequence is TGCGCCAACCCCCGCGGAGCGGGGCGACAAGAGACCCAGTACTTC. It encodes CANPRGAGRQETQYF. The rearrangement combines TRBV4-1 with TRBJ2-5; a stretch of 7 junction bases matches TRBD2. Sequences MGHRA (CDR1) and YSYEKL (CDR2) are obtained from the germline V gene. The CDR3 runs 15 residues from the cysteine to the phenylalanine. The entry retains the CDR3 DNA only, 45 bases that are in frame from base 1. V trim: 10 bases; J trim: 2 bases; unmatched bases: 13.